This TCR beta chain was documented in a study of blood T cell repertoires in COVID-19. For the study at large: Samples taken during acute and convalescent COVID-19 were collected in the United States, Italy and Spain. PBMCs, B-cell-depleted T cells, or T cells provided the cDNA or gDNA that made up the material.

The germline CDR1 and CDR2 sequences are MNHNS and SASEGT. V lost 2 bases to trimming and J lost 6 bases, with 5 bases between them. CDR3 length: 12 amino acids. Authors' methods: For nucleated cells, counts were estimated from reference gene primer amplification. Sequencing used immunoSEQ multiplex PCR; TCRdb keeps in-frame clones, though not all of them. The V and J calls and clone size are taken from that table; D and trimming were inferred from the DNA. Found here are approximately 220,000 clones, less than 90% of them singletons; the top ten hold about 2.2%. The sequenced sample was peripheral blood. This clonotype was obtained from a woman aged 45-65 years with acute or convalescent COVID-19. The chain is built from TRBV6-1 and TRBJ1-5; D gene uncertain. The CDR3 nucleotides read TGTGCCAGCAGTGAAAACATTCAGCCCCAGCATTTT. Its translation: CASSENIQPQHF.